The sequence of this T cell receptor beta chain was determined in a study of T-cell memory formation after mild COVID-19. Whole-study context: Across donors, TCR clusters were largely donor specific.

This clonotype was recorded a few times. Its matching antigen is unknown. V lost 3 bases, J lost 4 bases, and 7 bases stayed unmatched. There are 15 residues in the CDR3. TCRdb reanalysed the 5' RACE reads using MiXCR and keeps one entry per CDR3 protein. The table has approximately 290,000 distinct CDR3 sequences, around 19% seen once; the top ten hold around 20%. Study-wide points: Chiefly within CM and EM were the contracting CD4+ clones; CD8+ ones were within EMRA. Clones that contracted from day 15 to 85 had balanced CD4/CD8; later expanders were CD4+ biased.

Sequenced material: PBMCs or a T cell subset sorted from them (not recorded which). The clonotype originates from a young man who had mild COVID-19 (a few samples of this study predate the infection). Cell type and time point are not known. The chain joins TRBV12-3 or TRBV12-4 to TRBJ2-5; TRBD1 agrees at 8 bases. DNA of the CDR3: TGTGCCAGCAGTTTCGCCGGACAGGGTGGAGAGACCCAGTACTTC. Protein product: CASSFAGQGGETQYF.